Given below is one T cell receptor beta chain in context. What it binds is not known. Both subsets, CD45RA+ naive and CD45RA-negative memory, were split from the CD4+ cells. This sample was taken from a study of shared clonotypes between healthy human individuals. The study's findings and limits: Rarefaction gave evidence that sorted-subset sequencing remained incomplete despite large depth.

The data were produced by immunoSEQ multiplex PCR, yet TCRdb's version contains in-frame clones alone and is incomplete. The sample carries 2 million to 2.5 million clones, approximately 95% recorded once. The origin of this receptor is a man aged 18 to 30 in good health. Sample: naive CD4+ T cells sorted from blood. Regarding subset: CD45RA+ positively selected.

The CDR3 coding sequence is TGCGCCAGCAGCCAACCTGCAGGGTCCAACGAGCAGTACTTC. Translated, it gives CASSQPAGSNEQYF. The chain uses TRBV4-1 and TRBJ2-7, with TRBD1 as a possible D gene (5 bases). V was trimmed by 2 bases and J by 5 bases, leaving 13 bases between them. The CDR3 has 14 residues. CDR1 is MGHRA, CDR2 YSYEKL, per germline.